This T cell receptor (beta chain) derives from a study of blood T cell repertoires in COVID-19. The overall study: T cells, B-cell-depleted T cells, or PBMCs provided the cDNA or gDNA that served as material.

Participant-given clinical history determined each cohort assignment. CDR1 MDHEN and CDR2 SYDVKM come from the germline V gene. Germline trimming cut 4 bases from V and 0 bases from J; bases unmatched to any gene: 6. This CDR3 region has 15 residues. Per the study methods: The authors estimated nucleated cell counts from reference gene primer amplification. Here immunoSEQ multiplex PCR was the method, and the copy in TCRdb shows in-frame clones only, minus some. V, J and clone size reflect that table, while D and trimming were determined from the DNA. The data show approximately 160,000 clones, with under 90% seen just once and roughly 8% held by the top ten.

The source material was PBMCs or T cells enriched from blood (not recorded which). The rearrangement joins TRBV28 to TRBJ2-7, with TRBD1 matching over 7 bases. This TCR was sampled from a woman in her fifties or sixties who had recovered from COVID-19. CDR3 loop: CASSSTGPLSYEQYF. The CDR3 DNA sequence: TGTGCCAGCAGTTCGACAGGGCCCCTCTCCTACGAGCAGTACTTC.